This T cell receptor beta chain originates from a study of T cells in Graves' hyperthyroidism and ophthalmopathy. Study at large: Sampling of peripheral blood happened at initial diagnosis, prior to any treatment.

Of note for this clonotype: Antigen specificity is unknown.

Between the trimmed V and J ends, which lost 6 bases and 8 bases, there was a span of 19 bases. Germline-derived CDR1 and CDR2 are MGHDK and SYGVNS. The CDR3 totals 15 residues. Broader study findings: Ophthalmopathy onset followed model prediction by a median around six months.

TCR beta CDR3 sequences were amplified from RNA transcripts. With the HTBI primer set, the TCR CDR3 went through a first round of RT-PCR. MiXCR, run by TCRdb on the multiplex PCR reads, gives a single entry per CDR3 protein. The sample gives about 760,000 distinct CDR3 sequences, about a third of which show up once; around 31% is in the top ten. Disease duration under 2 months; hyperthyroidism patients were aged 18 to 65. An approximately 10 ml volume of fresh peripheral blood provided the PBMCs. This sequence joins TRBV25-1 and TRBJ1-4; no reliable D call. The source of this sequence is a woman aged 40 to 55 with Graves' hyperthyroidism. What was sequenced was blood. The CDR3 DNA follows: TGTGCCAGCAGCCAAGCGTTCCTGAGAGGCGAAAAACTGTTTTTT. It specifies CASSQAFLRGEKLFF. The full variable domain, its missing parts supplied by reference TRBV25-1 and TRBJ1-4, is EADIYQTPRYLVIGTGKKITLECSQTMGHDKMYWYQQDPGMELHLIHYSYGVNSTEKGDLSSESTVSRIRTEHFPLTLESARPSHTSQYLCASSQAFLRGEKLFFGSGTQLSVL.